This TCR beta chain was documented in a study of beta chain features in type 1 diabetes. Study-level points and caveats: Moderate but significant shortening of TCRB CDR3s was recorded in all four CD4+ subsets from Type 1 diabetes patients.

CDR3 length: 13 amino acids. Looked up from germline, CDR1 is SQVTM and CDR2 is ANQGSEA. V was cut by 4 bases and J by 1 base, with 10 bases left in between. The whole isolated RNA underwent reverse transcription, so sequencing captured expressed TCRB transcripts. The repertoire was sequenced with immunoSEQ multiplex PCR; TCRdb's copy has only in-frame clones and lacks some. Here the sample spans some 660,000 clones, over 12% being singletons. There are a few counts of this clone. The antigen is not known. The receptor was isolated from a man younger than 35 with type 1 diabetes. The V and J genes are TRBV29-1 and TRBJ1-1; no definite D call. The specimen sequenced was naive CD4+ T cells from blood. DNA for the CDR3: TGCAGCGTTGCCCGTAGTGGGAACACTGAAGCTTTCTTT. It specifies CSVARSGNTEAFF.